This TCR beta chain was sequenced during a study of regulatory T cells in long-lasting Graves disease. Study results and caveats: Those with persistent disease had in common more public clonotypes (about 3,000) than new patients (about 970).

This CDR3 comprises 16 residues. V trimming: 5 bases; J trimming: 2 bases; junction bases outside the gene matches: 11. Per the germline V gene, CDR1 is DFQATT and CDR2 is SNEGSKA (reference sequence). This clonotype turned up a few times. As yet, its antigen is unknown. Investigators prepared the TCR beta libraries by applying iRepertoire HTBI primers and Arm-PCR of CDR3 regions. TCRdb re-called the multiplex PCR reads through MiXCR, storing one row per CDR3 protein. This table has fewer than 450,000 distinct CDR3 sequences, over 12% appearing once. Time point denoted: newly diagnosed GD, antithyroid drugs for less than 3 months. Isolated PBMC RNA provided the starting material for the TCR library. These data were likewise used in another study, on T cells in Graves' hyperthyroidism and ophthalmopathy.

The specimen comprised peripheral blood mononuclear cells (PBMCs), sampled at new diagnosis, from a patient treated with antithyroid drugs. The rearrangement links TRBV20-1 to TRBJ2-3; 9 bases map to TRBD2. This TCR derives from a woman between 40 and 55 years old with Graves disease. DNA for the CDR3: TGCAGTGCTTCCCCGGGAGGGACTAGCTTCACAGATACGCAGTATTTT. Its translation: CSASPGGTSFTDTQYF.